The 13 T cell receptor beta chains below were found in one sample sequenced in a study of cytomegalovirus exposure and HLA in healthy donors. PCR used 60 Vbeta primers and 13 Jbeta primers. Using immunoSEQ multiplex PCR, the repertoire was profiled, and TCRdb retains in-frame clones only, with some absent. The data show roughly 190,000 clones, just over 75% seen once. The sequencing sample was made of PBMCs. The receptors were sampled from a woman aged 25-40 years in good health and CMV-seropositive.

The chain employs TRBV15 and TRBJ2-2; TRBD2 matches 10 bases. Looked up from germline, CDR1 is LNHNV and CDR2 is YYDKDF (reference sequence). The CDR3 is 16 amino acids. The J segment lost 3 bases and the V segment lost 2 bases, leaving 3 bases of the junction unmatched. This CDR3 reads CATSRRAGGYTGELFF. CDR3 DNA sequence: TGTGCCACCAGCAGACGAGCGGGAGGGTACACCGGGGAGCTGTTTTTT.

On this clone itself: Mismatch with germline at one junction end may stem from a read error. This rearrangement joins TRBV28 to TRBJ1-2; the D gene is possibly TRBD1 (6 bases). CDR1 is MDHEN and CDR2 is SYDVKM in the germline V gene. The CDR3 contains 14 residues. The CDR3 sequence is CASSLSGTLYGYTF. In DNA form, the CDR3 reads TGTGCCAGCAGCTTATCCGGGACACTCTATGGCTACACCTTC.

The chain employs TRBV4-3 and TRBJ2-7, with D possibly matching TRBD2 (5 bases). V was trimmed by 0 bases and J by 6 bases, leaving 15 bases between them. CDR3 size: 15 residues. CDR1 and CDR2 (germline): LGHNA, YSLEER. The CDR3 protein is CASSQDRGPSSEQYF. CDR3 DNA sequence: TGCGCCAGCAGCCAAGATCGCGGTCCTAGCAGCGAGCAGTACTTC.

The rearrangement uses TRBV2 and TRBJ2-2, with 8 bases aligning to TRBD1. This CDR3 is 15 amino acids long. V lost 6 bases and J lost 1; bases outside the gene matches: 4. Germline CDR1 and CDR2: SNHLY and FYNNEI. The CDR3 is CASSLQGGNTGELFF. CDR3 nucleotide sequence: TGTGCCAGCAGCCTACAGGGGGGGAACACCGGGGAGCTGTTTTTT.

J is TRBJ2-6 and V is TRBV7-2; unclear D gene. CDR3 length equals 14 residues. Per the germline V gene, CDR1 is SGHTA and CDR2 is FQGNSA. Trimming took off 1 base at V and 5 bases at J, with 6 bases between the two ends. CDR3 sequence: CASSLGNWANVLTF. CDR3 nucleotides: TGTGCCAGCAGCTTAGGTAACTGGGCCAACGTCCTGACTTTC.

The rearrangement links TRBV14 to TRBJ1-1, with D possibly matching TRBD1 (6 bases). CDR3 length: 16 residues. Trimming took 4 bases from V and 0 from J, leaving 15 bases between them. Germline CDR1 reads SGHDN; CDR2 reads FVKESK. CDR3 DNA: TGTGCCAGCAGCCGAGGGGGATGGGGGTTGAACACTGAAGCTTTCTTT. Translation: CASSRGGWGLNTEAFF.

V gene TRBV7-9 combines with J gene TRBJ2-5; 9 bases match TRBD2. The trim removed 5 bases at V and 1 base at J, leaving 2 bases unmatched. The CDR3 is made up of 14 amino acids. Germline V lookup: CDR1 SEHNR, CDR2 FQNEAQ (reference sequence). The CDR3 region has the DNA TGTGCCAGCAGCGCTAGCGGGGCCCAAGAGACCCAGTACTTC. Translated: CASSASGAQETQYF.

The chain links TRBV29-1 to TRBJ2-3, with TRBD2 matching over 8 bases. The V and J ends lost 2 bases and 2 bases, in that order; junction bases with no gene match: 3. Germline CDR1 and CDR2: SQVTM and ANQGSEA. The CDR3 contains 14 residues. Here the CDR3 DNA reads TGCAGCGTTGAAAGACTAGCGCTCACAGATACGCAGTATTTT. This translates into CSVERLALTDTQYF.

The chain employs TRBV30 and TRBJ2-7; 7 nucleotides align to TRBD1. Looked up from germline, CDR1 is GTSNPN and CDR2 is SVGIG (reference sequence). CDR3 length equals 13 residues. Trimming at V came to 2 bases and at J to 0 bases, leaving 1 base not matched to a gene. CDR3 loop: CAWSNRGSYEQYF. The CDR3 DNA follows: TGTGCCTGGAGTAACAGGGGCTCCTACGAGCAGTACTTC.

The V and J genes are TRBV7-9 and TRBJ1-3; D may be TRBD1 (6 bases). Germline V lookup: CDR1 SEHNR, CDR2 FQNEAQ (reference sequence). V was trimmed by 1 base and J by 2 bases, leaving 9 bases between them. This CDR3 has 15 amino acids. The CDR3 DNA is TGTGCCAGCAGCTTAGTAACAGGGACTGGAAACACCATATATTTT. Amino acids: CASSLVTGTGNTIYF. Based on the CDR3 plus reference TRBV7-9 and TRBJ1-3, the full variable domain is DTGVSQNPRHKITKRGQNVTFRCDPISEHNRLYWYRQTLGQGPEFLTYFQNEAQLEKSRLLSDRFSAERPKGSFSTLEIQRTEQGDSAMYLCASSLVTGTGNTIYFGEGSWLTVV.

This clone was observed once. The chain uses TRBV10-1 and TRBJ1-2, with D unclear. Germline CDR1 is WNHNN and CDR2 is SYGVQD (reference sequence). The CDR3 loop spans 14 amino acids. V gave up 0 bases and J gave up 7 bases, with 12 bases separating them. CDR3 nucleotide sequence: TGCGCCAGCAGTGAGTCGGAAGATCCAGGTGGCTACACCTTC. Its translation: CASSESEDPGGYTF.

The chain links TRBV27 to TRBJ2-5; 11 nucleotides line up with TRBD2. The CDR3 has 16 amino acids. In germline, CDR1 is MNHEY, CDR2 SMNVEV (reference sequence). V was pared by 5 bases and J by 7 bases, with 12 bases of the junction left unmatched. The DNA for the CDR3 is TGTGCCAGCAGTCAGATAGCGGGGGGGCTCATACCGACCCAGTACTTC. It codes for CASSQIAGGLIPTQYF.

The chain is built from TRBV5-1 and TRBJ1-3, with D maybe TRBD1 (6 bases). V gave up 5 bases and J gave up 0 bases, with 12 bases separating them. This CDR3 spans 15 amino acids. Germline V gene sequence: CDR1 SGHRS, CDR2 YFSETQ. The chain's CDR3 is CASSPTGTSGNTIYF. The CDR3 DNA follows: TGCGCCAGCAGTCCTACAGGGACCTCTGGAAACACCATATATTTT. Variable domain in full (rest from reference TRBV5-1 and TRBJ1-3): KAGVTQTPRYLIKTRGQQVTLSCSPISGHRSVSWYQQTPGQGLQFLFEYFSETQRNKGNFPGRFSGRQFSNSRSEMNVSTLELGDSALYLCASSPTGTSGNTIYFGEGSWLTVV.